This T cell receptor beta chain was profiled in a study of control samples from healthy donors and cancer patients. Assay: immunoSEQ multiplex PCR; the TCRdb copy retains only in-frame clones and omits some. Among approximately 85,000 clones listed, roughly nine tenths were seen once. Germline-derived CDR1 and CDR2 are LGHDT and YNNKEL (reference sequence). V gave up 4 bases and J gave up 0 bases, with 16 bases separating them. There are 16 residues in the CDR3. The chain carries TRBV3-1 (or the pseudogene TRBV3-2) and TRBJ2-7; the D gene is possibly TRBD2 (5 bases). This receptor was identified in a woman in her fifties or sixties in good health. Sequenced material: blood. The CDR3 DNA sequence: TGTGCCAGCAGCCCCTCTCCCGGAGGCAGCTCCTACGAGCAGTACTTC. Translation: CASSPSPGGSSYEQYF.